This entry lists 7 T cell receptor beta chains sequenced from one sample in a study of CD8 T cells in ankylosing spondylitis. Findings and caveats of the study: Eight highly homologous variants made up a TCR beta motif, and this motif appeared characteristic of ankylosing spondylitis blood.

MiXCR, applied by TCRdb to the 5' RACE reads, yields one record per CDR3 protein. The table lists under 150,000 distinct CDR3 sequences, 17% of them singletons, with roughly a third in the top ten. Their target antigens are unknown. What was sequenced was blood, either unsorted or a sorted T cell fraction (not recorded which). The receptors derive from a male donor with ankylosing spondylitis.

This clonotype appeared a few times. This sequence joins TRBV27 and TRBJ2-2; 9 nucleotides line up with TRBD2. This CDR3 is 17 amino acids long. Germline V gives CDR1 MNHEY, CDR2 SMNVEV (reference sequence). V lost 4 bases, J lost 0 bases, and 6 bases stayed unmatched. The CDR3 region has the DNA TGTGCCAGCAGTTACCTAGCGGGGTTTCCGAACACCGGGGAGCTGTTTTTT. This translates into CASSYLAGFPNTGELFF.

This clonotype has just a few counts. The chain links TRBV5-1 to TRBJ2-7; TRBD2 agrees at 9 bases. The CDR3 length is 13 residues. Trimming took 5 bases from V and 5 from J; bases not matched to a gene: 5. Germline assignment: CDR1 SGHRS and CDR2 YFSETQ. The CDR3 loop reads CASSWAGGDEQYF. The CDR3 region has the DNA TGCGCCAGCAGTTGGGCGGGAGGGGACGAGCAGTACTTC.

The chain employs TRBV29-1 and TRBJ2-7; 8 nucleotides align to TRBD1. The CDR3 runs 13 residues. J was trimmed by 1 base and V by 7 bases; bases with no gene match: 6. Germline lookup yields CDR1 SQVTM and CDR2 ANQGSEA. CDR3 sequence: CSARQGPSYEQYF. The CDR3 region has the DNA TGCAGCGCCCGACAGGGGCCTTCCTACGAGCAGTACTTC.

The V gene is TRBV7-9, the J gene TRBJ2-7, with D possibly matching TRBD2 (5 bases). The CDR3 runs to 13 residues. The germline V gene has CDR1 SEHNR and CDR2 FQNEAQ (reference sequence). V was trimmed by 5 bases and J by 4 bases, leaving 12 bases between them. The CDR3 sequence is CASSPLDGYEQYF. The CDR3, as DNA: TGTGCCAGCAGCCCACTAGACGGTTACGAGCAGTACTTC.

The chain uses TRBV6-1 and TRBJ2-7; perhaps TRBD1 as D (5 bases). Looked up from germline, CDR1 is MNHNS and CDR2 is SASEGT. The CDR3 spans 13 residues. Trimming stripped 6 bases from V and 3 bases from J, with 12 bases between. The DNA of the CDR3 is TGTGCCAGCAGCCCGACAGCTTTCTACGAGCAGTACTTC. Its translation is CASSPTAFYEQYF.

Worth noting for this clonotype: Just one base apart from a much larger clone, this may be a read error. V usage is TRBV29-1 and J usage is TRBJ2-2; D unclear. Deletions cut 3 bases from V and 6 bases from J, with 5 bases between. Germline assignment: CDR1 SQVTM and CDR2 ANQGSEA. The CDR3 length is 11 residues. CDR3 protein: CSVDDAGELFF. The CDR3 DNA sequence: TGCAGCGTTGACGATGCCGGGGAGCTGTTTTTT.

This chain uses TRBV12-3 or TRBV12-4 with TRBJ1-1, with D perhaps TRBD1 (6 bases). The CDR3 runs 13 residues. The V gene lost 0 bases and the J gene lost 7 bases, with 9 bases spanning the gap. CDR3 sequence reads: CASSLAGAGEAFF. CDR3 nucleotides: TGTGCCAGCAGTTTAGCGGGGGCGGGTGAAGCTTTCTTT.